This TCR beta chain stems from a study of blood T cell repertoires in COVID-19. The protocol was immunoSEQ multiplex PCR, while the TCRdb copy is restricted to in-frame clones and leaves out a portion. Among about 140,000 clones listed, roughly four fifths were seen once. CDR1 is SEHNR and CDR2 is FQNEAQ in the germline V gene (reference sequence). The V and J ends lost 5 bases and 5 bases, in that order; junction bases with no gene match: 3. The CDR3 contains 15 residues. V is TRBV7-9 and J is TRBJ2-3, with 14 bases identical to TRBD2. Material for sequencing was peripheral blood. This clonotype was obtained from a woman between 45 and 60 years old with active or convalescent COVID-19. CDR3 residues: CASSTGLAGGDTQYF. DNA for the CDR3: TGTGCCAGCAGCACCGGACTAGCGGGGGGAGATACGCAGTATTTT.